These T cell receptor beta chains were read from a single sample in a study of T cell repertoires in cytomegalovirus infection. These TCRs' antigens remain unknown. MiXCR was run by TCRdb on the reads, yielding one entry per CDR3 protein. The sample has 160,000 or so distinct CDR3 sequences; about a fifth are singletons. Sequencing was performed on CD8+ T cells from cultured PBMCs, taken from culture after CMV antigen stimulation. The receptors come from a human donor in good health (CMV status not recorded). Some clones in this sample may be carry-over from other donors' samples. The CDR3 runs from the conserved cysteine through the conserved F or W. The D gene is left open where the match is weak. Not every row has a clone size; where given, it reads once, few, many or a size class.

d_call	v_call	j_call	cdr3_length	clone_size	cdr3_nt	cdr3_aa
TRBD1	TRBV7-8	TRBJ1-4	15	NA	TGTGCCAGCAGTCCGACAGGGGGGACTAATGAAAAACTGTTTTTT	CASSPTGGTNEKLFF
NA	TRBV7-9	TRBJ1-5	16	NA	TGTGCCAGCAGCTTAGAAGTCTCCCGGGGTTCGCAGCCCCAGCATTTT	CASSLEVSRGSQPQHF
NA	TRBV7-2	TRBJ1-6	14	NA	TGTGCCAGCAGCTGGGACACCTATAATTCACCCCTCCACTTT	CASSWDTYNSPLHF
TRBD1	TRBV7-2	TRBJ1-4	19	NA	TGTGCCAGCAGCTTAGCCTACACTTTTCGGACAGGGGAGGATGAAAAACTGTTTTTT	CASSLAYTFRTGEDEKLFF
NA	TRBV7-8	TRBJ2-1	14	NA	TGTGCCAGCAGCTCCCCGGGGGCCTACAATGAGCAGTTCTTC	CASSSPGAYNEQFF
TRBD1	TRBV10-3	TRBJ1-1	12	few	TGTGCCTCCAGACAGGGTCAGGGTGAAGCTTTCTTT	CASRQGQGEAFF
TRBD2	TRBV24-1	TRBJ2-1	19	NA	TGTGCCACCAGTGATGGCGGACTAGCGGGGGGCATTCTTTACAATGAGCAGTTCTTC	CATSDGGLAGGILYNEQFF
NA	TRBV3-1	TRBJ2-3	15	few	TGTGCCAGCAGCCAAGGCTCCGAGTACACAGATACGCAGTATTTT	CASSQGSEYTDTQYF
NA	TRBV12-3/TRBV12-4	TRBJ2-1	16	NA	TGTGCCAGCAGTTTAGCGGCAACGGGGCCCTACAATGAGCAGTTCTTC	CASSLAATGPYNEQFF
NA	TRBV14	TRBJ1-6	18	NA	TGTGCCAGCAGCAAGACCCAGATCCAACGCTCCTATAATTCACCCCTCCACTTT	CASSKTQIQRSYNSPLHF
TRBD1	TRBV6-1	TRBJ1-2	15	few	TGTGCCAGCAGTGGAAAAACAGGGGACGACTATGGCTACACCTTC	CASSGKTGDDYGYTF
NA	TRBV7-9	TRBJ2-4	16	NA	TGTGCCAGCAGCCCATCTGATAGCGGCATAAAAAACATTCAGTACTTC	CASSPSDSGIKNIQYF
NA	TRBV7-9	TRBJ1-5	16	few	TGTGCCAGCAGCTTATCCAGTGCGGGTGGCAATCAGCCCCAGCATTTT	CASSLSSAGGNQPQHF
NA	TRBV4-1	TRBJ2-3	16	NA	TGCGCCAGCAGCCAAGAACAGGCGGATTCCACAGATACGCAGTATTTT	CASSQEQADSTDTQYF
TRBD1	TRBV12-5	TRBJ1-5	19	NA	TGTGCTAGTGGTTCCACTATACAGACAGGGGGCCTTAGCAATCAGCCCCAGCATTTT	CASGSTIQTGGLSNQPQHF
TRBD1	TRBV7-8	TRBJ1-2	17	medium-sized	TGTGCCAGCAGCTCCGCTGGGAGTCGACAGGGGAGCTATGGCTACACCTTC	CASSSAGSRQGSYGYTF